These 13 T cell receptor beta chains share one sample of origin, sequenced in a study of blood T cells in healthy people across ages. A second PCR of roughly 6 to 12 cycles used a sample-barcoded 5' primer and a J-beta primer mix. From the 5' RACE reads, TCRdb called clonotypes with MiXCR, one entry per CDR3 protein. The repertoire has about 1.7 million distinct CDR3 sequences, approximately 30% of them found once; the top ten carry 7.7%. Sample: blood. The source of these receptors is a woman aged 25 to 45 in good health.

This clonotype appeared a few times. The rearrangement uses TRBV27 and TRBJ2-1; D not certain. Trimming took off 0 bases at V and 8 bases at J, with 8 bases between the two ends. CDR1 and CDR2 (germline): MNHEY, SMNVEV (reference sequence). The CDR3 totals 13 residues. The DNA of the CDR3 is TGTGCCAGCAGTTTATCTTTCCTCTATGAGCAGTTCTTC. Its protein product is CASSLSFLYEQFF.

CDR3 sequence reads: CSARLAEPYEQYF. The CDR3 nucleotides are TGCAGTGCCAGACTAGCGGAACCCTACGAGCAGTACTTC. The V call is TRBV20-1, the J call TRBJ2-4; 9 nucleotides agree with TRBD2. The end of the DNA aligns better with TRBJ2-7, so the J call may be wrong. The CDR3 length is 13 residues. Per germline, CDR1 DFQATT and CDR2 SNEGSKA (reference sequence).

A remark on this clonotype: A much bigger clone sits one base away, suggesting this may be a read error. This sequence joins TRBV20-1 and TRBJ2-5; D is possibly TRBD1 (5 bases). Trimming stripped 7 bases from V and 9 bases from J, with 15 bases between. The CDR3 is made up of 11 amino acids. Germline lookup yields CDR1 DFQATT and CDR2 SNEGSKA (reference sequence). The chain's CDR3 is CSGEGDEAQYF. As DNA, the CDR3 is TGCAGTGGCGAAGGGGATGAGGCCCAGTACTTC.

This clonotype was picked up many times. The V and J genes are TRBV15 and TRBJ2-6; no reliable D call. Germline V gene lookup returns CDR1 LNHNV and CDR2 YYDKDF (reference sequence). V was cut by 1 base and J by 0 bases, with 4 bases left in between. This CDR3 comprises 15 residues. The CDR3 bases are TGTGCCACCAGCAGAGCATCCTCTGGGGCCAACGTCCTGACTTTC. Translated, it gives CATSRASSGANVLTF.

This clonotype was recorded many times. CDR3 region: CSVTGVGGYTF. Written as DNA, the CDR3 is TGCAGCGTTACAGGGGTGGGTGGCTACACCTTC. The rearrangement joins TRBV29-1 to TRBJ1-2; 7 bases match TRBD1. The CDR3 covers 11 residues. V shed 5 bases and J 7 bases; nucleotides not matched to a gene: 4. Per germline, CDR1 SQVTM and CDR2 ANQGSEA.

This clonotype was counted a few times. The chain recombines TRBV7-2 with TRBJ1-4; D is unclear. This CDR3 has 14 residues. V lost 4 bases and J 7 bases, leaving 13 bases between the germline ends. Per germline, CDR1 SGHTA and CDR2 FQGNSA. In nucleotides, the CDR3 is TGTGCCAGCAGCTCTCCAGGAGTGGGTGAAAAACTGTTTTTT. Translated, it gives CASSSPGVGEKLFF.

This clonotype was observed many times. The chain combines TRBV4-1 with TRBJ2-1; 15 bases fit TRBD2. V dropped 0 bases and J dropped 8; count of bases not matched to a gene: 11. This CDR3 comprises 19 residues. Germline-derived CDR1 and CDR2 are MGHRA and YSYEKL. The CDR3 nucleotides read TGCGCCAGCAGCCAAGATCTCCCCGGGACTAGCGGGGGGCATTATGAGCAGTTCTTC. This translates into CASSQDLPGTSGGHYEQFF.

This clonotype occurred many times. The chain links TRBV20-1 to TRBJ1-2; D unclear. Germline values: CDR1 DFQATT, CDR2 SNEGSKA (reference sequence). There are 13 residues in the CDR3. The V end was cut by 3 bases, the J end by 2 bases, with 10 bases between. CDR3 DNA: TGCAGTGCTAGTACGGACGGCAACTATGGCTACACCTTC. This translates into CSASTDGNYGYTF.

This clonotype was counted at least ten times. This chain uses TRBV7-6 with TRBJ2-3; D gene unclear. Trimming removed 4 bases at V and 2 bases at J, with 13 bases between. This CDR3 has 15 amino acids. In germline, CDR1 is SGHVS, CDR2 FNYEAQ. In DNA, the CDR3 is TGTGCCAGCAGCTCGGCATCCAGGTTCACAGATACGCAGTATTTT. Protein sequence: CASSSASRFTDTQYF.

This clonotype was observed a handful of times. The chain combines TRBV19 with TRBJ2-1; D may correspond to TRBD1 or TRBD2 (7 bases each). Germline V gene sequence: CDR1 LNHDA, CDR2 SQIVND (reference sequence). The CDR3 is 15 residues long. CDR3 sequence: CATHFRGGGFGEQFF. The CDR3 region has the DNA TGTGCTACGCACTTCAGGGGGGGAGGTTTCGGTGAGCAGTTCTTC.

As for this clonotype: The junction does not match germline at one end; this may be a read error. The rearrangement joins TRBV20-1 to TRBJ2-2; 9 bases line up with TRBD1. The CDR3 runs to 14 residues. Germline V CDR1 and CDR2: DFQATT, SNEGSKA (reference sequence). CDR3 sequence: CSVRLQGAGGELFF. In DNA, the CDR3 is TGCAGTGTTAGATTACAGGGGGCCGGCGGGGAGCTGTTTTTT.

The rearrangement uses TRBV12-3 or TRBV12-4 and TRBJ1-2, with D hard to call. CDR3 length equals 13 residues. V lost 3 bases to trimming and J lost 5 bases, with 10 bases between them. The CDR3: CASSFVTAYGYTF. CDR3 coding DNA: TGTGCCAGCAGTTTCGTAACAGCTTATGGCTACACCTTC.

This rearrangement joins TRBV3-1 to TRBJ1-1; D uncertain. V was clipped by 1 base and J by 6 bases, with 9 bases between them. Germline lookup yields CDR1 LGHDT and CDR2 YNNKEL (reference sequence). The length of the CDR3 is 13 residues. The CDR3 is CASSQAQPAEAFF. The CDR3 bases are TGTGCCAGCAGCCAAGCCCAGCCCGCTGAAGCTTTCTTT.